This section outlines one T cell receptor (beta chain) sequence together with its context. Antigen unknown. TCRdb's copy holds only in-frame clones and misses some; the assay was immunoSEQ multiplex PCR. The repertoire consists of roughly 81,000 clones, with 80% to 90% occurring once and the leading ten covering approximately 7.9%. The data are from a study of T cell responses to AZD1222 COVID-19 vaccine. Findings and caveats of the study: Donors were chiefly white British, with a greater number of females, and clonal diversity was perhaps underestimated. At baseline, seropositivity was found in only 6 or 7 AZD1222 recipients.

Germline V lookup: CDR1 SGHNT, CDR2 YYREEE (reference sequence). Trimming removed 3 bases from V and 3 bases from J, with 13 bases in between. The CDR3 covers 15 residues. This specimen was peripheral blood, taken on day 0 of AZD1222 vaccination. This sequence joins TRBV5-4 and TRBJ1-3; D perhaps matches TRBD1 (5 bases). This receptor was identified in an adult in good health. The CDR3 DNA sequence: TGTGCCAGCAGCTCCAGGGAAGTTGGTGGAAACACCATATATTTT. Amino acid sequence: CASSSREVGGNTIYF.